The 20 T cell receptor beta chains given below trace back to one sample, sequenced in a study of long-term antiretroviral therapy in people with HIV. Researchers report immunoSEQ v3.0 was run at survey level. TCRdb's copy holds only in-frame clones and misses some; the assay was immunoSEQ multiplex PCR. The sample lists some 28,000 clones, 75% to 90% occurring once. Here the sequenced sample was unsorted PBMCs, taken 0.3 years after starting antiretroviral therapy. These receptors all come from a man between 35 and 55 years old with HIV.

The chain employs TRBV5-5 and TRBJ1-6; no definite D call. This CDR3 comprises 14 residues. Germline-derived CDR1 and CDR2 are SGHKS and YYEKEE (reference sequence). Deletions cut 1 base from V and 5 bases from J, with 7 bases between. The DNA of the CDR3 is TGTGCCAGCAGCTTGTTTCAGGATAATTCACCCCTCCACTTT. It yields the protein CASSLFQDNSPLHF.

The V gene is TRBV18, the J gene TRBJ2-7; 8 bases align to TRBD1. Germline loops: CDR1 KGHSH, CDR2 LQKENI. V was clipped by 0 bases and J by 4 bases; unmatched bases: 11. The length of the CDR3 is 17 residues. In DNA form, the CDR3 reads TGTGCCAGCTCACCACCGGCTACAGGGGGTATTAGATACGAGCAGTACTTC. This sequence encodes CASSPPATGGIRYEQYF.

V is TRBV5-1 and J is TRBJ1-1; weak D call: TRBD1 (6 bases). The CDR3 is made up of 16 amino acids. Looked up from germline, CDR1 is SGHRS and CDR2 is YFSETQ. Trimming cost V 2 bases and J 0 bases, with 14 bases left between them. CDR3 nucleotide sequence: TGCGCCAGCAGCTTCTATCCGGGACACCTGAACACTGAAGCTTTCTTT. Its protein is CASSFYPGHLNTEAFF.

The CDR3 protein is CASSSLAGGRNEQFF. In DNA form, the CDR3 reads TGTGCCAGCAGCTCTCTAGCGGGGGGAAGGAATGAGCAGTTCTTC. The chain uses TRBV7-2 and TRBJ2-1, with 11 bases aligning to TRBD2. CDR1 and CDR2 from the germline V gene are SGHTA and FQGNSA. The ends lost 4 bases at V and 7 bases at J; junction bases unmatched: 6. The CDR3 is 15 residues long.

V is TRBV19 and J is TRBJ1-5; D perhaps matches TRBD1 (6 bases). V shed 9 bases and J shed 7 bases, with 16 bases lying between them. Germline values: CDR1 LNHDA, CDR2 SQIVND (reference sequence). This CDR3 contains 13 residues. The CDR3 DNA reads TGTGCCAGCCAAAGGGGGGTAGGCCAGCCCCAGCATTTT. It yields the protein CASQRGVGQPQHF.

The chain combines TRBV10-1 with TRBJ2-2; D is uncertain. CDR1 is WNHNN, CDR2 SYGVQD, per germline (reference sequence). The CDR3 has 14 amino acids. The V end lost 9 bases, the J end lost 1 base, and 12 bases lay between the germline ends. The CDR3 here is CARRWQQNTGELFF. The DNA of the CDR3 is TGCGCCAGGAGGTGGCAGCAGAACACCGGGGAGCTGTTTTTT.

This chain uses TRBV6-5 with TRBJ2-7, with TRBD1 matching over 7 bases. The CDR3 spans 14 residues. Trimming removed 4 bases from V and 2 bases from J; junction bases left unmatched: 5. Germline CDR1 and CDR2: MNHEY and SVGAGI. The CDR3 is CASSSWGQTYEQYF. For the CDR3, the DNA is TGTGCCAGCAGTTCATGGGGACAGACCTACGAGCAGTACTTC.

The chain couples TRBV28 to TRBJ2-3, with 12 bases matching TRBD1. With 0 bases clipped from V and 1 base from J, the junction kept 8 bases outside the gene matches. The germline V gene has CDR1 MDHEN and CDR2 SYDVKM. CDR3 length equals 19 residues. The CDR3 coding sequence is TGTGCCAGCAGTTTATGGGGACAGGGGGCCCCTCGGGGCACAGATACGCAGTATTTT. Encoded protein: CASSLWGQGAPRGTDTQYF.

The V call is TRBV7-8, the J call TRBJ1-2; a weak D match, TRBD1 (5 bases). The CDR3 is made up of 17 amino acids. The V gene's germline CDR1 is SGHVS and CDR2 FQNEAQ. Trimming shortened V by 3 bases and J by 4 bases, and 21 bases separated the two germline ends. Here the CDR3 reads CASSFKGRDGLGYGYTF. CDR3 DNA: TGTGCCAGCAGCTTTAAGGGCAGGGATGGCTTGGGCTATGGCTACACCTTC.

V is TRBV9 and J is TRBJ2-4; the match to TRBD1 covers 8 bases. Germline assignment: CDR1 SGDLS and CDR2 YYNGEE. The CDR3 is made up of 15 amino acids. V lost 4 bases and J lost 5; bases outside the gene matches: 8. CDR3 nucleotide sequence: TGTGCCAGCAGCCGAGGGGACAGGCGGGAAAACATTCAGTACTTC. Its translation: CASSRGDRRENIQYF.

This clone was counted only a few times. The chain links TRBV14 to TRBJ2-7; TRBD2 is a possible D gene (6 bases). Deletions cut 5 bases from V and 7 bases from J, with 21 bases between. The germline V gene has CDR1 SGHDN and CDR2 FVKESK. The CDR3 contains 15 residues. The CDR3 DNA follows: TGTGCCAGCAGCTCTTACTCGGGACTGTCTTGGGAGCAGTACTTC. It encodes CASSSYSGLSWEQYF.

This chain uses TRBV7-6 with TRBJ2-1, with D perhaps TRBD1 or TRBD2 (5 bases each). V was pared by 5 bases and J by 0 bases, with 11 bases between. The CDR3 is 15 residues long. Per germline, CDR1 SGHVS and CDR2 FNYEAQ. The DNA of the CDR3 is TGTGCCAGCAGCCGACGGGGCCTCTCCTACAATGAGCAGTTCTTC. Translated: CASSRRGLSYNEQFF.

The chain links TRBV4-1 to TRBJ2-7; the D gene is possibly TRBD2 (5 bases). V was trimmed by 1 base and J by 5 bases, leaving 9 bases between them. The CDR3 covers 13 residues. CDR1 is MGHRA, CDR2 YSYEKL, per germline. The CDR3 loop reads CASSQAGSHEQYF. The CDR3 bases are TGCGCCAGCAGCCAAGCGGGGAGTCACGAGCAGTACTTC.

The chain is built from TRBV10-3 and TRBJ1-3, with D possibly being TRBD1 (6 bases). Between the trimmed V and J ends, which lost 6 bases and 0 bases, there was a span of 6 bases. The CDR3 has 13 amino acids. The germline CDR1 and CDR2 sequences are ENHRY and SYGVKD. The CDR3, as DNA: TGTGCCATCAGGGACAGCTCTGGAAACACCATATATTTT. It yields the protein CAIRDSSGNTIYF.

The table lists this clone with a few counts. J is TRBJ2-2 and V is TRBV30; the D gene is possibly TRBD1 (5 bases). CDR1 is GTSNPN and CDR2 is SVGIG in the germline V gene (reference sequence). With 0 bases removed from V and 1 base from J, the gap between germline ends came to 9 bases. CDR3 length equals 15 residues. The CDR3 nucleotides read TGTGCCTGGAGTGTAGGGCAGGGGAACACCGGGGAGCTGTTTTTT. It specifies CAWSVGQGNTGELFF. Based on the CDR3 plus reference TRBV30 and TRBJ2-2, the full variable domain is SQTIHQWPATLVQPVGSPLSLECTVEGTSNPNLYWYRQAAGRGLQLLFYSVGIGQISSEVPQNLSASRPQDRQFILSSKKLLLSDSGFYLCAWSVGQGNTGELFFGEGSRLTVL.

This clone has a single count. This chain links TRBV6-1 with TRBJ2-3; TRBD2 aligns across 8 bases. The CDR3 runs 13 residues. V was pared by 6 bases and J by 4 bases, with 3 bases of the junction left unmatched. Germline V gives CDR1 MNHNS, CDR2 SASEGT. The CDR3 DNA reads TGTGCCAGCAGAGCGGGAGTTGCAGATACGCAGTATTTT. This codes for CASRAGVADTQYF.

The J gene is TRBJ2-1, the V gene TRBV7-9; 7 nucleotides line up with TRBD2. The CDR3 sequence is 12 residues long. J was trimmed by 16 bases and V by 4 bases; bases with no gene match: 10. The germline gives CDR1 SEHNR, CDR2 FQNEAQ (reference sequence). The chain's CDR3 is CASSSSAGSGFF. The CDR3 nucleotides read TGTGCCAGCAGCTCCTCAGCGGGAAGCGGATTCTTC.

J is TRBJ1-2 and V is TRBV30; 10 nucleotides agree with TRBD1. The junction had 7 bases not matched to a gene; V was cut back by 5 bases and J by 4 bases. Germline CDR1 GTSNPN, CDR2 SVGIG (reference sequence). The CDR3 is made up of 14 amino acids. The CDR3 DNA sequence: TGTGCCTGGGGCCCCGGGACAGGGGCCTATGGCTACACCTTC. Amino acids: CAWGPGTGAYGYTF.

The chain has TRBV28 and TRBJ2-1, with 10 positions matching TRBD1. The CDR3 covers 14 residues. Germline CDR1 MDHEN, CDR2 SYDVKM. V trimming: 5 bases; J trimming: 7 bases; junction bases outside the gene matches: 5. The CDR3 protein is CASSIRQGANEQFF. The CDR3, as DNA: TGTGCCAGCAGTATCAGACAGGGGGCAAATGAGCAGTTCTTC. Supplemented by reference TRBV28 and TRBJ2-1, the full variable domain reads DVKVTQSSRYLVKRTGEKVFLECVQDMDHENMFWYRQDPGLGLRLIYFSYDVKMKEKGDIPEGYSVSREKKERFSLILESASTNQTSMYLCASSIRQGANEQFFGPGTRLTVL.

This clone was detected a few times. The germline gene is not matched at one end of the junction; a read error may be the cause. V and J are TRBV7-7 and TRBJ1-5; D is undetermined. Germline loops: CDR1 SSHAT, CDR2 FNYEAQ (reference sequence). CDR3 length: 13 residues. CDR3 region: CASSARPDQPQHF. As DNA, the CDR3 is TGTGCTAGCAGCGCCCGGCCCGATCAGCCCCAGCATTTT.